This TCR beta chain was recorded in a study of T cells of healthy individuals. TCRdb itself ran the 5' RACE reads through MiXCR, one entry per CDR3 protein. The sample yields tens of thousands of distinct CDR3 sequences, roughly 17% seen once. The CDR3 runs 14 residues. V lost 6 bases to trimming and J lost 6 bases, with 15 bases between them. CDR1 is LNHDA, CDR2 SQIVND, per germline (reference sequence). The chain uses TRBV19 and TRBJ1-5, with no clear D. The clonotype originates from a human donor in good health. The CDR3 here is CASRGSGVIQPQHF. CDR3 bases: TGTGCCAGTAGGGGTAGTGGGGTCATTCAGCCCCAGCATTTT.